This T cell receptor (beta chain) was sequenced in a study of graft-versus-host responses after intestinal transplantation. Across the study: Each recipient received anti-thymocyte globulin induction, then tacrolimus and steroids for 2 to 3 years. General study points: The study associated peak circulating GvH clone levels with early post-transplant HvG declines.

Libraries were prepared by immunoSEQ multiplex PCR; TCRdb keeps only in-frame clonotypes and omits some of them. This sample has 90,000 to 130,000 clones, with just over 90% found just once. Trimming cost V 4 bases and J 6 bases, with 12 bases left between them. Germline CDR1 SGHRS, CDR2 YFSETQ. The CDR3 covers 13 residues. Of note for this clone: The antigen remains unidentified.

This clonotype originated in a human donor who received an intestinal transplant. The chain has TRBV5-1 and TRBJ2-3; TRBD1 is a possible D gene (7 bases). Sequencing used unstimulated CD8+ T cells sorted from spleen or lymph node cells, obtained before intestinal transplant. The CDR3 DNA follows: TGCGCCAGCAGCGGGGGGACAGACGATACGCAGTATTTT. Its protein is CASSGGTDDTQYF. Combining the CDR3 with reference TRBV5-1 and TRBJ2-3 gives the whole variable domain KAGVTQTPRYLIKTRGQQVTLSCSPISGHRSVSWYQQTPGQGLQFLFEYFSETQRNKGNFPGRFSGRQFSNSRSEMNVSTLELGDSALYLCASSGGTDDTQYFGPGTRLTVL.